At least ten counts were recorded for the clone carrying this TCR beta chain. Antigen unknown. The data are from a study of T cells in Graves' hyperthyroidism and ophthalmopathy. As for the study in general: The blood sample was taken at first diagnosis, before treatment began. General study results and limits: Ophthalmopathy prediction by the model preceded onset by a median approximately 6.1 months.

Using RNA transcripts as the source, TCR beta CDR3 regions were amplified. An initial round of RT-PCR targeting the TCR CDR3 relied on the HTBI primer set. One entry per CDR3 protein, called by TCRdb with MiXCR from the multiplex PCR reads. Of around 600,000 distinct CDR3 sequences listed, less than 20% are singletons. Among the patients, aged 18 to 65, hyperthyroidism was newly diagnosed and had lasted under 2 months. Uncontrolled infection, other autoimmune disease, pregnancy or lactation excluded patients. The receptor was isolated from a woman aged 30 to 39 with Graves' hyperthyroidism. Sequenced: blood.

The CDR3 spells CASSLDPPHLAGGFYEQYF. The CDR3 DNA follows: TGTGCCAGCAGCTTAGATCCCCCTCATCTAGCGGGAGGGTTTTACGAGCAGTACTTC. This sequence joins TRBV11-2 and TRBJ2-7; 12 nucleotides align to TRBD2. Germline V gene data show CDR1 as SGHAT and CDR2 as FQNNGV. The V gene end was trimmed by 0 bases and the J gene end by 4 bases; junction bases not matched to a gene: 13. The CDR3 is made up of 19 amino acids.